This TCR beta chain derives from a study of vaccination and CD4 T cells after COVID-19. About the research overall: Convalescent patients gave post-COVID blood a median roughly 96 days post-diagnosis, range 35 to 161. Three convalescent patients gave samples at day 14 post-vaccination, and they were sampled again at days 161 to 241 post-vaccination.

Time point meaning: late sampling 161 to 241 days after vaccination in a few convalescent patients. Described treatment: approximately nine-day PBMC culture with coronavirus spike peptide pools or control peptides (ViraFEST assay). With peptide pools, ViraFEST first expanded antigen-specific T cells and afterwards sequenced their TCRs. With the Oncomine TCR Beta short-read assay, DNA from cultured CD4+ T cells was sequenced. TCRdb re-called the PCR reads through MiXCR, storing one row per CDR3 protein. The profile covers over 15,000 distinct CDR3 sequences, with about 50% appearing a single time and around a sixth taken by the ten largest. Comments on this clonotype: Antigen specificity is unknown.

Germline lookup yields CDR1 LNHNV and CDR2 YYDKDF (reference sequence). CDR3 length equals 14 residues. Trimming cost V 5 bases and J 4 bases, with 14 bases left between them. The V gene is TRBV15, the J gene TRBJ1-2; unclear D gene. This TCR derives from a human donor who had recovered from COVID-19. Material: CD4+ T cells from blood, cultured in vitro, obtained about 7 months after SARS-CoV-2 vaccination. The CDR3 DNA sequence: TGTGCCACCAGCCAGGACCCGGCGGGCTATGGCTACACCTTC. Amino acid sequence: CATSQDPAGYGYTF.